Listed here are 13 T cell receptor beta chains from one sample, sequenced in a study of shared clonotypes between healthy human individuals. TCRdb's copy holds only in-frame clones and misses some; the assay was immunoSEQ multiplex PCR. Among about 2.1 million clones listed, about 93% were seen once. Naive CD8 populations comprised CD45RO-negative cells positively selected for CCR7, excluding terminally differentiated effector memory CD45RA+ cells. The source material was naive CD8+ T cells from PBMCs. The receptor set was obtained from a man aged 18 to 29 in good health. Some clones in this sample may be carry-over from other donors' samples.

The chain has TRBV5-1 and TRBJ2-7, with 7 nucleotides matching TRBD1. CDR1 and CDR2 (germline): SGHRS, YFSETQ. The CDR3 contains 14 residues. Trimming removed 1 base from V and 4 bases from J; junction bases left unmatched: 5. CDR3 sequence (DNA): TGCGCCAGCAGCTTGTTGGGACAGACGTACGAGCAGTACTTC. Translated: CASSLLGQTYEQYF.

The CDR3 DNA follows: TGTGCCAGCAGCCCAGGGCTCCGGGAGACCCAGTACTTC. Its protein product is CASSPGLRETQYF. This chain links TRBV7-9 with TRBJ2-5; a weak D match, TRBD1 (5 bases). CDR1 and CDR2 from the germline V gene are SEHNR and FQNEAQ (reference sequence). This CDR3 has 13 amino acids. The ends were cut back, 5 bases at V and 5 bases at J, with 12 bases in the middle.

The chain recombines TRBV5-6 with TRBJ1-1; unclear D gene. The CDR3 length is 12 residues. Looked up from germline, CDR1 is SGHDT and CDR2 is YYEEEE. The V gene lost 2 bases and the J gene lost 4 bases, with 6 bases spanning the gap. The CDR3 loop is CASSFTSTEAFF. The DNA of the CDR3 is TGTGCCAGCAGCTTTACGAGCACTGAAGCTTTCTTT.

CDR3 sequence: CASSPTSLAGFWNEQFF. CDR3 nucleotides: TGCGCCAGCAGCCCGACTTCGTTGGCAGGGTTTTGGAATGAGCAGTTCTTC. This chain joins TRBV4-3 and TRBJ2-1; TRBD1 is a possible D gene (5 bases). The V end was cut by 4 bases, the J end by 7 bases, with 23 bases between. From germline, CDR1 is LGHNA and CDR2 YSLEER. The CDR3 is 17 residues long.

Only a few counts were recorded for this clone. The chain links TRBV2 to TRBJ1-1; D is uncertain. Germline loops: CDR1 SNHLY, CDR2 FYNNEI. V was trimmed by 6 bases and J by 7 bases, leaving 9 bases between them. There are 11 residues in the CDR3. The CDR3 bases are TGTGCCAGCAGAAAGGGAGATGAAGCTTTCTTT. Its translation is CASRKGDEAFF.

The V call is TRBV27, the J call TRBJ2-1, with 7 bases identical to TRBD2. Losses at the gene ends were 6 bases for V and 0 bases for J; bases not matched to a gene: 11. Germline loops: CDR1 MNHEY, CDR2 SMNVEV (reference sequence). The CDR3 totals 17 residues. The CDR3 loop is CASRGMVAGASYNEQFF. The CDR3, as DNA: TGTGCCAGCAGGGGGATGGTGGCGGGAGCCTCCTACAATGAGCAGTTCTTC.

This chain connects TRBV27 to TRBJ1-5; D might be TRBD1 (6 bases). V was shortened by 5 bases and J by 6 bases, with 14 bases between the two germline ends. The germline V gene encodes CDR1 MNHEY and CDR2 SMNVEV (reference sequence). The CDR3 consists of 14 residues. The DNA of the CDR3 is TGTGCCAGCAGTGTGGCAGGGGCGGGTCAGCCCCAGCATTTT. Amino acid sequence: CASSVAGAGQPQHF.

The V call is TRBV27, the J call TRBJ1-2; D may be TRBD1 (5 bases). The CDR3 length is 12 residues. V dropped 8 bases and J dropped 4 bases, with 11 bases sitting between them. CDR1 is MNHEY and CDR2 is SMNVEV in the germline V gene (reference sequence). This CDR3 reads CASSDGTYGYTF. CDR3 nucleotide sequence: TGTGCCAGCTCCGACGGGACCTATGGCTACACCTTC.

About this clone: Other DNA sequences in this specimen translate into the identical CDR3. The chain has TRBV15 and TRBJ2-3; 8 bases match TRBD1. The CDR3 is 17 residues long. Germline CDR1 LNHNV, CDR2 YYDKDF (reference sequence). V gave up 0 bases and J gave up 3 bases; unmatched junction bases: 8. CDR3 amino acids: CATSRESRQGPTDTQYF. As DNA, the CDR3 is TGTGCCACCAGCAGAGAGAGCAGACAGGGGCCGACAGATACGCAGTATTTT.

The J gene is TRBJ2-7, the V gene TRBV7-9, with 7 bases that match TRBD2. The CDR3 extends over 15 amino acids. In germline, CDR1 is SEHNR, CDR2 FQNEAQ (reference sequence). The J segment lost 3 bases and the V segment lost 1 base, leaving 6 bases of the junction unmatched. For the CDR3, the DNA is TGTGCCAGCAGCTTAGAGTCTAGCGGAGGCTACGAGCAGTACTTC. Encoded protein: CASSLESSGGYEQYF.

The CDR3 region has the DNA TGTGCCAGCAGTTCCACTCGGACAGGATTTTCCTACGAGCAGTACTTC. Translating gives CASSSTRTGFSYEQYF. The J gene is TRBJ2-7, the V gene TRBV28, with TRBD1 matching over 7 bases. CDR1 is MDHEN, CDR2 SYDVKM, per germline. This CDR3 contains 16 residues. V was pared by 4 bases and J by 1 base, with 10 bases of the junction left unmatched.

The J gene is TRBJ1-1, the V gene TRBV2; no definite D call. The CDR3 covers 16 residues. V shed 0 bases and J shed 9 bases, with 20 bases lying between them. Germline-derived CDR1 and CDR2 are SNHLY and FYNNEI. The chain's CDR3 is CASSEAAEDFGGQAFF. As DNA, the CDR3 is TGTGCCAGCAGTGAAGCCGCGGAGGACTTCGGCGGGCAAGCTTTCTTT.

The genes are TRBV7-9 and TRBJ2-6, with D perhaps matching TRBD1 (6 bases). Germline lookup yields CDR1 SEHNR and CDR2 FQNEAQ (reference sequence). The CDR3 runs to 18 residues. Trimming cost V 4 bases and J 1 base, with 17 bases left between them. CDR3 protein: CASSSQGPQPSGANVLTF. CDR3 nucleotide sequence: TGTGCCAGCAGCTCTCAGGGGCCCCAACCTTCTGGGGCCAACGTCCTGACTTTC.